These T cell receptor beta chains were read from a single sample in a study of blood T cell repertoires in COVID-19. The table came from immunoSEQ multiplex PCR; TCRdb's copy has only in-frame clones and leaves some out. The sample gives about 180,000 clones, roughly 87% of which show up once; under 3% is in the top ten. What was sequenced was PBMCs or T cells enriched from blood (not recorded which). The receptors originated from a woman aged 40 to 49 with acute COVID-19. CDR3s include the opening cysteine and the closing phenylalanine or tryptophan. D genes are given only for firm matches.

d_gene: TRBD1
v_gene: TRBV18
j_gene: TRBJ2-1
CDR3aa: CASSPQAPGTGAYNEQFF

d_gene: -
v_gene: TRBV14
j_gene: TRBJ2-3
CDR3aa: CASSQEGGLGDTQYF

d_gene: TRBD2
v_gene: TRBV5-6
j_gene: TRBJ2-1
CDR3aa: CASSRLSGRAVHNEQFF

d_gene: TRBD2
v_gene: TRBV12-5
j_gene: TRBJ2-1
CDR3aa: CASGYRREVHEQFF

d_gene: -
v_gene: TRBV7-2
j_gene: TRBJ2-7
CDR3aa: CASSISGYEQYF

d_gene: TRBD2
v_gene: TRBV7-8
j_gene: TRBJ2-1
CDR3aa: CASSWRGTSGAEQFF

d_gene: -
v_gene: TRBV21-1
j_gene: TRBJ1-5
CDR3aa: CASSPTNPRTGNQPQHF

d_gene: TRBD2
v_gene: TRBV6-5
j_gene: TRBJ2-7
CDR3aa: CASSYTGTSGVYEQYF

d_gene: TRBD1
v_gene: TRBV4-2
j_gene: TRBJ1-2
CDR3aa: CASSQEGDRGQSGYTF

d_gene: -
v_gene: TRBV2
j_gene: TRBJ2-5
CDR3aa: CASEEELQETQYF